One and the same sample provided the 20 T cell receptor beta chains below, sequenced in a study of T cell responses to AZD1222 COVID-19 vaccine. Sequencing used immunoSEQ multiplex PCR; TCRdb keeps in-frame clones, though not all of them. The sample has about 120,000 clones, approximately 91% seen once; the top ten hold over 3.5%. The sequencing here drew on peripheral blood, taken on day 0 of AZD1222 vaccination. These receptors were taken from an adult in good health.

This rearrangement joins TRBV7-2 to TRBJ2-5, with 9 bases identical to TRBD2. J was trimmed by 5 bases and V by 3 bases; bases with no gene match: 4. CDR3 length: 14 residues. Germline V gene data show CDR1 as SGHTA and CDR2 as FQGNSA. DNA of the CDR3: TGTGCCAGCAGCTTTTGGAGCGGGGGGGAGACCCAGTACTTC. Translated: CASSFWSGGETQYF. The entire variable domain, with the rest obtained from reference TRBV7-2 and TRBJ2-5, is as follows: GAGVSQSPSNKVTEKGKDVELRCDPISGHTALYWYRQSLGQGLEFLIYFQGNSAPDKSGLPSDRFSAERTGGSVSTLTIQRTQQEDSAVYLCASSFWSGGETQYFGPGTRLLVL.

The genes are TRBV24-1 and TRBJ1-1; D gene unclear. Trimming left V 8 bases short and J 4 bases short, with 13 bases between. Germline-derived CDR1 and CDR2 are KGHDR and SFDVKD. The CDR3 runs to 13 residues. This CDR3 is CATTDWAGTEAFF. CDR3 nucleotides: TGTGCCACCACTGACTGGGCAGGCACTGAAGCTTTCTTT.

This chain uses TRBV7-9 with TRBJ2-5; no firm D call. Germline V gives CDR1 SEHNR, CDR2 FQNEAQ (reference sequence). CDR3 length: 15 residues. Trimming removed 4 bases at V and 3 bases at J, with 15 bases between. CDR3 sequence reads: CASSSPPPEEETQYF. CDR3 DNA sequence: TGTGCCAGCAGCTCTCCCCCTCCGGAAGAAGAGACCCAGTACTTC.

This sequence joins TRBV9 and TRBJ2-2, with D tentatively TRBD2 (6 bases). The CDR3 is made up of 16 amino acids. Germline loops: CDR1 SGDLS, CDR2 YYNGEE. The V gene lost 5 bases and the J gene lost 1 base, with 15 bases spanning the gap. CDR3 region: CASRGPWRENTGELFF. CDR3 bases: TGTGCCAGCAGAGGTCCCTGGCGGGAGAACACCGGGGAGCTGTTTTTT.

The rearrangement links TRBV5-1 to TRBJ2-7, with a possible D match to TRBD1 (6 bases). Trimming shortened V by 2 bases and J by 9 bases, and 18 bases separated the two germline ends. This CDR3 is 14 amino acids long. Germline-derived CDR1 and CDR2 are SGHRS and YFSETQ. For the CDR3, the DNA is TGCGCCAGCAGCTTCTCGGCAGGGGTAGTTGGGCAGTACTTC. It translates to CASSFSAGVVGQYF. The complete variable domain, with remaining parts taken from reference TRBV5-1 and TRBJ2-7, reads KAGVTQTPRYLIKTRGQQVTLSCSPISGHRSVSWYQQTPGQGLQFLFEYFSETQRNKGNFPGRFSGRQFSNSRSEMNVSTLELGDSALYLCASSFSAGVVGQYFGPGTRLTVT.

The J gene is TRBJ2-7, the V gene TRBV10-3, with D possibly called TRBD1 or TRBD2 (6 bases each). With 7 bases removed from V and 9 bases from J, the gap between germline ends came to 19 bases. The CDR3 runs 13 residues. Germline CDR1 is ENHRY and CDR2 is SYGVKD. Here the CDR3 DNA reads TGTGCCATCATGGGAAGGGAGGCCAGGGGGCAGTACTTC. This codes for CAIMGREARGQYF.

The rearrangement links TRBV4-3 to TRBJ2-7; D unclear. CDR1 is LGHNA and CDR2 is YSLEER in the germline V gene. Trimming removed 5 bases from V and 4 bases from J, with 12 bases in between. CDR3 length: 13 amino acids. For the CDR3, the DNA is TGCGCCAGCAGCTCCCGCCGCCAATACGAGCAGTACTTC. This gives the protein CASSSRRQYEQYF.

This clone was counted once. The chain has TRBV5-5 and TRBJ2-1; 10 positions match TRBD1. J lost 7 bases, V lost 5 bases, and 6 bases had no gene match. Germline CDR1 SGHKS, CDR2 YYEKEE (reference sequence). CDR3 length: 14 amino acids. CDR3 sequence: CASSQRTGGNEQFF. The CDR3, as DNA: TGTGCCAGCAGTCAAAGGACAGGGGGAAATGAGCAGTTCTTC.

The chain carries TRBV7-9 and TRBJ1-2, with 9 bases that match TRBD1. CDR3 size: 14 residues. Germline CDR1 SEHNR, CDR2 FQNEAQ (reference sequence). Unmatched junction bases numbered 4, after V lost 4 bases and J lost 4 bases. CDR3 loop: CASSSGTGSYGYTF. For the CDR3, the DNA is TGTGCCAGCAGCTCCGGGACAGGGTCCTATGGCTACACCTTC.

The chain recombines TRBV30 with TRBJ2-1; D uncertain. The germline gives CDR1 GTSNPN, CDR2 SVGIG (reference sequence). The ends were cut back, 4 bases at V and 4 bases at J, with 5 bases in the middle. The CDR3 runs 11 residues. CDR3 nucleotide sequence: TGTGCCTGGAATCGTTACAATGAGCAGTTCTTC. Protein sequence: CAWNRYNEQFF.

This CDR3 is CASRRTGRDEQYF. For the CDR3, the DNA is TGTGCCAGCAGGAGGACAGGCCGGGACGAGCAGTACTTC. The gene calls are TRBV5-6 and TRBJ2-7; 7 bases map to TRBD1. J gave up 5 bases and V 5 bases, and 7 bases lay outside the gene matches. Germline CDR1 reads SGHDT; CDR2 reads YYEEEE. This CDR3 is 13 amino acids long.

The rearrangement links TRBV6-4 to TRBJ2-7; possibly TRBD1 for D (6 bases). CDR3 length: 13 amino acids. CDR1 and CDR2 (germline): MRHNA, SNTAGT. V was trimmed by 4 bases and J by 3 bases, leaving 10 bases between them. CDR3 coding DNA: TGTGCCAGCAGTGCTAAGACAGGCTACGAGCAGTACTTC. It codes for CASSAKTGYEQYF.

This chain connects TRBV19 to TRBJ1-5; no clear D. In germline, CDR1 is LNHDA, CDR2 SQIVND (reference sequence). The CDR3 has 14 amino acids. The germline V and J ends were trimmed by 1 base and 7 bases, with 11 bases remaining between them. CDR3 sequence (DNA): TGTGCCAGTAGTATAGGCACTGGGTGGCAGCCCCAGCATTTT. Its protein is CASSIGTGWQPQHF.

The V and J genes are TRBV19 and TRBJ2-3; TRBD1 might be the D (6 bases). V dropped 3 bases and J dropped 3 bases, with 13 bases sitting between them. CDR1 is LNHDA, CDR2 SQIVND, per germline (reference sequence). The CDR3 spans 15 residues. This CDR3 is CASSISQGLTDTQYF. The DNA of the CDR3 is TGTGCCAGTAGTATTAGTCAGGGGTTAACAGATACGCAGTATTTT.

The rearrangement uses TRBV5-1 and TRBJ1-3; 7 nucleotides line up with TRBD1. The germline V gene has CDR1 SGHRS and CDR2 YFSETQ. There are 16 residues in the CDR3. V was pared by 3 bases and J by 0 bases, with 6 bases of the junction left unmatched. The CDR3 bases are TGCGCCAGCAGCTCTAATCCAGGGGGCTCTGGAAACACCATATATTTT. This gives the protein CASSSNPGGSGNTIYF.

The chain employs TRBV9 and TRBJ2-1; no firm D call. The CDR3 length is 13 residues. CDR1 is SGDLS, CDR2 YYNGEE, per germline. V was trimmed by 3 bases and J by 3 bases, leaving 7 bases between them. The CDR3 loop reads CASSESVYNEQFF. CDR3 coding DNA: TGTGCCAGCAGCGAGAGCGTCTACAATGAGCAGTTCTTC. Filled out from reference TRBV9 and TRBJ2-1, the complete variable domain reads DSGVTQTPKHLITATGQRVTLRCSPRSGDLSVYWYQQSLDQGLQFLIQYYNGEERAKGNILERFSAQQFPDLHSELNLSSLELGDSALYFCASSESVYNEQFFGPGTRLTVL.

This chain uses TRBV5-4 with TRBJ1-2; a possible D gene is TRBD1 (6 bases). The CDR3 has 15 amino acids. The V end was cut by 0 bases, the J end by 2 bases, with 11 bases between. In germline, CDR1 is SGHNT, CDR2 YYREEE (reference sequence). This CDR3 is CASSLAGGSNYGYTF. CDR3 bases: TGTGCCAGCAGCTTGGCTGGGGGCTCAAACTATGGCTACACCTTC.

This clone was seen more than once but under ten times. The chain has TRBV7-9 and TRBJ1-5; D unresolved. The germline V gene encodes CDR1 SEHNR and CDR2 FQNEAQ (reference sequence). V lost 5 bases, J lost 3 bases, and 14 bases lay in between. The CDR3 consists of 15 residues. For the CDR3, the DNA is TGTGCCAGCAGCCCAGGAATGGGTCCCAATCAGCCCCAGCATTTT. This translates into CASSPGMGPNQPQHF.

The V and J genes are TRBV6-5 and TRBJ1-4; D gene ambiguous. The CDR3 is 14 residues long. With 6 bases removed from V and 8 bases from J, the gap between germline ends came to 16 bases. Germline V gene lookup returns CDR1 MNHEY and CDR2 SVGAGI. The CDR3 sequence is CASRPTRQGEKLFF. CDR3 bases: TGTGCCAGCAGGCCGACACGACAAGGAGAAAAACTGTTTTTT.

The gene calls are TRBV7-2 and TRBJ2-1; 7 positions agree with TRBD2. The CDR3 runs to 14 residues. Trimming removed 4 bases from V and 4 bases from J; junction bases left unmatched: 4. CDR1 is SGHTA and CDR2 is FQGNSA in the germline V gene. The CDR3 bases are TGTGCCAGCAGCTCGGGGGGATCGTACAATGAGCAGTTCTTC. Translation gives CASSSGGSYNEQFF.